These T cell receptor beta chains were read from a single sample in a study of response to subunit inactivated influenza vaccine. TCRdb processed the RT-PCR reads anew with MiXCR; each CDR3 protein has one entry. The sample shows approximately 570,000 distinct CDR3 sequences, approximately 7.1% of them seen only once. The sequencing used PBMCs from blood, collected approximately 25 months after vaccination. The source of these receptors is a man aged 45 to 70 who received an inactivated influenza vaccine. Each CDR3 is given with its conserved first and last residue. A D gene is named only where the DNA matches it firmly. Size tells how often a clone was seen (once, few, many) or the class of an expanded clone, and some rows leave it out.

D	V	size	J	DNA	CDR3
TRBD1	TRBV10-3	NA	TRBJ2-2	TGTGCCACGACCGGCCGACAGGGGTCGAACACCGGGGAGCTGTTTTTT	CATTGRQGSNTGELFF
NA	TRBV20-1	NA	TRBJ1-6	TGCAGTGCTAGGTTCGGTCTTAATAATTCACCCCTCCACTTT	CSARFGLNNSPLHF
NA	TRBV5-6	NA	TRBJ2-7	TGTGCCATGAGCCCCCGGGTCGCGGCTTTTGGGCAGTACTTC	CAMSPRVAAFGQYF
NA	TRBV6-1	few	TRBJ2-1	TGTGCCAGCAGTGAAGCTAGGGGGGCGAAGACCTACAATGAGCAGTTCTTC	CASSEARGAKTYNEQFF
NA	TRBV5-6	NA	TRBJ2-1	TGTGCCAGCATACAGGGGGGGCTAGATGAGCAGTTCTTC	CASIQGGLDEQFF
NA	TRBV4-3	NA	TRBJ1-4	TGCGCCAGCAGCCAAACGCCCGCCGGGGCAGGTGAAAAACTGTTTTTT	CASSQTPAGAGEKLFF
NA	TRBV4-3	NA	TRBJ2-5	TGCGCCAGCAGCCAAGATTACCAATTAAAAGAGACCCAGTACTTC	CASSQDYQLKETQYF
NA	TRBV29-1	many	TRBJ2-1	TGCAGCGTTGTTGGGGTCTACAATGAGCAGTTCTTC	CSVVGVYNEQFF
NA	TRBV4-1	many	TRBJ1-2	TGCGCCAGCAGCCAAGTAAGGGGAAACTATGGCTACACCTTC	CASSQVRGNYGYTF
NA	TRBV24-1	many	TRBJ1-2	TGTGCCACCTCAGGTGGGGGCGGCTACACCTTC	CATSGGGGYTF
NA	TRBV7-9	NA	TRBJ2-2	TGTGCCAGCAGCGTAGGCGCGGGCACCGGGGAGCTGTTTTTT	CASSVGAGTGELFF
TRBD2	TRBV3-1	NA	TRBJ2-1	TGTGCCAGCAGCTGGGGACTAGCCTCGGGCGGTGAGCAGTTCTTC	CASSWGLASGGEQFF
TRBD1	TRBV29-1	NA	TRBJ2-7	TGCAGCGTTGATGGGAAGGGACAGGGGTCGAGCGAGCAGTACTTC	CSVDGKGQGSSEQYF
TRBD1	TRBV29-1	many	TRBJ1-2	TGCAGCGTTGTGGGGGTGACAGGGGCTAACTATGGCTACACCTTC	CSVVGVTGANYGYTF
NA	TRBV20-1	many	TRBJ2-7	TGCAGTGCTAGAGATTGGATGGGGTACGAGCAGTACTTC	CSARDWMGYEQYF
TRBD1	TRBV5-1	many	TRBJ2-3	TGCGCCAGCAGCTTGGCTTTGGGACAGAGCACAGATACGCAGTATTTT	CASSLALGQSTDTQYF
NA	TRBV28	many	TRBJ2-7	TGTGCCAGCAGCCTCCCCCCCTCCTACGAGCAGTACTTC	CASSLPPSYEQYF
NA	TRBV7-9	many	TRBJ1-5	TGTGCCAGCAGCTTCGGCAGGGGTTGGAATCAGCCCCAGCATTTT	CASSFGRGWNQPQHF
NA	TRBV20-1	NA	TRBJ2-7	TGCAGTGCTAGAGATTCCCGGCGGGTAACCTACGAGCAGTACTTC	CSARDSRRVTYEQYF
NA	TRBV10-3	many	TRBJ2-7	TGTGCCATCAGTGGGGCGGGACCAGGGTTAGAGCAGTACTTC	CAISGAGPGLEQYF
TRBD2	TRBV3-1	many	TRBJ2-5	TGTGCCAGCAGCCAAGATTCCGGACTAGCGGGAGGGACCCAGTACTTC	CASSQDSGLAGGTQYF
NA	TRBV6-5	few	TRBJ2-3	TGTGCCAGCAGTTACTCGATAGGCGGGGTTCGATTAGATACGCAGTATTTT	CASSYSIGGVRLDTQYF
NA	TRBV4-2	many	TRBJ2-1	TGTGCCAGCAGCCCGGTAGGCAATGAGCAGTTCTTC	CASSPVGNEQFF
NA	TRBV20-1	NA	TRBJ2-3	TGCAGTGCTAGCCTCCGAACACGGTCAGGTAGCACAGATACGCAGTATTTT	CSASLRTRSGSTDTQYF
TRBD2	TRBV20-1	NA	TRBJ2-1	TGCAGTGCCGCAAAAGCGGGAGATGAGCAGTTCTTC	CSAAKAGDEQFF
TRBD1	TRBV15	NA	TRBJ2-1	TGTGCCACCAGCAGAGATCCCGGACAGGGACGAAATGAGCAGTTCTTC	CATSRDPGQGRNEQFF
NA	TRBV7-2	NA	TRBJ1-5	TGTGCCAGCAGCCCCCCTGGGGGGGGGTATCAGCCCCAGCATTTT	CASSPPGGGYQPQHF
NA	TRBV27	few	TRBJ2-7	TGTGCCAGCACGGGGAACTCCTACGAGCAGTACTTC	CASTGNSYEQYF
NA	TRBV6-1	few	TRBJ1-5	TGTGCCAGCAGTGAAGTCGGGAGGCCCCAGCATTTT	CASSEVGRPQHF
NA	TRBV10-3	many	TRBJ1-2	TGTGCCATCAGTGAAGCCCGGGACTATGGCTACACCTTC	CAISEARDYGYTF
NA	TRBV16	few	TRBJ1-2	TGTGCCAGCAGCCAACGTACGTGGCAGTCGAGCTACACCTTC	CASSQRTWQSSYTF
NA	TRBV6-1	NA	TRBJ2-2	TGTGCCAGCACAGATTTCACCGGGGAGCTGTTTTTT	CASTDFTGELFF
NA	TRBV20-1	NA	TRBJ2-3	TGCAGTGCCGTAGGCGATACGGGCACAGATACGCAGTATTTT	CSAVGDTGTDTQYF
TRBD1	TRBV12-3/TRBV12-4	many	TRBJ2-1	TGTGCCAGCAGGGGGACAGCTTACAATGAGCAGTTCTTC	CASRGTAYNEQFF
NA	TRBV20-1	few	TRBJ2-1	TGCAGTGCCTCAGTCCCGCGGGCGGGGGCCTCCTACAATGAGCAGTTCTTC	CSASVPRAGASYNEQFF
TRBD1	TRBV28	NA	TRBJ1-1	TGTGCCAGCAGTTCGACCCGGACAGGGGCATACACTGAAGCTTTCTTT	CASSSTRTGAYTEAFF
NA	TRBV20-1	NA	TRBJ1-1	TGCAGTGCTAGCACGGGACGCTTGAACACTGAAGCTTTCTTT	CSASTGRLNTEAFF
NA	TRBV6-2/TRBV6-3	few	TRBJ1-5	TGTGCCAGCAGCCCCGGGGGGAGATCGGCGGCAAAGGGCAATCAGCCCCAGCATTTT	CASSPGGRSAAKGNQPQHF
NA	TRBV20-1	many	TRBJ2-5	TGCAGTGCTAGGCGTTCACGGACCCAGTACTTC	CSARRSRTQYF
NA	TRBV29-1	NA	TRBJ2-3	TGCAGCGTGCAACCGACAGCAGATACGCAGTATTTT	CSVQPTADTQYF
NA	TRBV6-1	few	TRBJ1-1	TGTGCCAGCAGTCATACCCTGATGAACACTGAAGCTTTCTTT	CASSHTLMNTEAFF